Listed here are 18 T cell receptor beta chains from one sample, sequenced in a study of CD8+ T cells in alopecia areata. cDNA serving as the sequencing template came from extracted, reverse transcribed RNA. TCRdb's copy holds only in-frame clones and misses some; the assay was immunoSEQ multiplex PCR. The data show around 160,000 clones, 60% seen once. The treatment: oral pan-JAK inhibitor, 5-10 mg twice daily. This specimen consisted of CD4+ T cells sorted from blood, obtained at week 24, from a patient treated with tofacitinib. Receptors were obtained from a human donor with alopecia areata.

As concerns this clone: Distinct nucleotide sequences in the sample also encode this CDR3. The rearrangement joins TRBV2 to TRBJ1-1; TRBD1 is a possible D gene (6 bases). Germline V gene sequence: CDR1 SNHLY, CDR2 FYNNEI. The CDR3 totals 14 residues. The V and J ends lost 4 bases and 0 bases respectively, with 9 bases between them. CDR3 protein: CASSVQGLNTEAFF. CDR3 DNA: TGTGCCAGCAGTGTACAGGGACTGAACACTGAAGCTTTCTTT.

In DNA form, the CDR3 reads TGCGCCAGCAGCTTGGTGGGCAGCTGGGGGACAAACACTGAAGCTTTCTTT. Encoded protein: CASSLVGSWGTNTEAFF. The chain recombines TRBV5-1 with TRBJ1-1; TRBD1 is a possible D gene (6 bases). V lost 0 bases and J 2 bases, leaving 17 bases between the germline ends. This CDR3 is 17 amino acids long. CDR1 is SGHRS, CDR2 YFSETQ, per germline. Drawing the rest from reference TRBV5-1 and TRBJ1-1, the complete variable domain is KAGVTQTPRYLIKTRGQQVTLSCSPISGHRSVSWYQQTPGQGLQFLFEYFSETQRNKGNFPGRFSGRQFSNSRSEMNVSTLELGDSALYLCASSLVGSWGTNTEAFFGQGTRLTVV.

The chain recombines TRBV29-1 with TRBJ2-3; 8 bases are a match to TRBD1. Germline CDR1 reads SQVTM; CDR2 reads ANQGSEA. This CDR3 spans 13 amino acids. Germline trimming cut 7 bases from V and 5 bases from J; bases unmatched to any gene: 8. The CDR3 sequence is CSAARGRGDTQYF. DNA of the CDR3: TGCAGCGCCGCCAGGGGGCGAGGAGATACGCAGTATTTT.

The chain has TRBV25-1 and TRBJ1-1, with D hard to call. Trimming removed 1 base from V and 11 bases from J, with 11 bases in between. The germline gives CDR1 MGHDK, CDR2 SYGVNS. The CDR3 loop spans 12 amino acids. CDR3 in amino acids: CASSEWRTEAFF. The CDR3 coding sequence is TGTGCCAGCAGTGAATGGAGGACGGAGGCTTTCTTT.

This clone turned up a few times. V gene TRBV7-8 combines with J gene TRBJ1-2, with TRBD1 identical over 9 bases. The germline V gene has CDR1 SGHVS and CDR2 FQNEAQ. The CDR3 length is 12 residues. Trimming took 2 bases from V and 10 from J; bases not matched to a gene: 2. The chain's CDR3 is CASSLIQGAYTF. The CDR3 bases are TGTGCCAGCAGCTTAATACAGGGGGCCTACACCTTC. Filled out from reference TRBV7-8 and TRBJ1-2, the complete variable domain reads GAGVSQSPRYKVAKRGQDVALRCDPISGHVSLFWYQQALGQGPEFLTYFQNEAQLDKSGLPSDRFFAERPEGSVSTLKIQRTQQEDSAVYLCASSLIQGAYTFGSGTRLTVV.

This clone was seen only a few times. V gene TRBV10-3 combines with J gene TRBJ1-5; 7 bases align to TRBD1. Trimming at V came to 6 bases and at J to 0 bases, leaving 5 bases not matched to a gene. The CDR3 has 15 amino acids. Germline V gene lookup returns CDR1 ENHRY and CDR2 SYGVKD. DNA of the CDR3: TGTGCCATCAGCCCGACAGGGAATAGCAATCAGCCCCAGCATTTT. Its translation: CAISPTGNSNQPQHF.

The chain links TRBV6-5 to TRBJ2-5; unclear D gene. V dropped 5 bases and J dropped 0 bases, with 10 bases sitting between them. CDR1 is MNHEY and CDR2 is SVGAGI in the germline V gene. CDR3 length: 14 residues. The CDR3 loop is CASSQTLYQETQYF. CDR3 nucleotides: TGTGCCAGCAGTCAGACCCTGTACCAAGAGACCCAGTACTTC.

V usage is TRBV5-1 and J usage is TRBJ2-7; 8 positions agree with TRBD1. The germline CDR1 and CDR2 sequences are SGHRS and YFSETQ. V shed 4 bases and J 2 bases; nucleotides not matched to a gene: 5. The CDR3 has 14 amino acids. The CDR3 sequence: CASSPGTGAYEQYF. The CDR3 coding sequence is TGCGCCAGCAGCCCCGGGACAGGAGCCTACGAGCAGTACTTC.

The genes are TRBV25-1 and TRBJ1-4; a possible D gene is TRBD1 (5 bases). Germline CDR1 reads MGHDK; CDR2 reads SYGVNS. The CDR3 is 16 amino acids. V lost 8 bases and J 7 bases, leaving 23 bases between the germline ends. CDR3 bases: TGTGCCAGCGGGAATGGTCTGAGGGGTGTTATTGAAAAACTGTTTTTT. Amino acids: CASGNGLRGVIEKLFF. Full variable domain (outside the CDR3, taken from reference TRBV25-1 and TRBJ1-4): EADIYQTPRYLVIGTGKKITLECSQTMGHDKMYWYQQDPGMELHLIHYSYGVNSTEKGDLSSESTVSRIRTEHFPLTLESARPSHTSQYLCASGNGLRGVIEKLFFGSGTQLSVL.

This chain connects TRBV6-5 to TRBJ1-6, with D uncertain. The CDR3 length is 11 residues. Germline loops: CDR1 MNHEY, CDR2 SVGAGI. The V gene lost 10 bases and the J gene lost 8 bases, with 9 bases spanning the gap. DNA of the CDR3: TGTGCCACCGACGGCCATTCACCCCTCCACTTT. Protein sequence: CATDGHSPLHF.

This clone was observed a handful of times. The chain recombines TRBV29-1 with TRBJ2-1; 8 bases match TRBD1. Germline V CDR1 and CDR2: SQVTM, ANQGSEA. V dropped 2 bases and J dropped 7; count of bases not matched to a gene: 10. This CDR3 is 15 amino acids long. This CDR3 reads CSVEQDRVQGNEQFF. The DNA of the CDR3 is TGCAGCGTTGAACAGGACAGGGTACAAGGGAATGAGCAGTTCTTC.

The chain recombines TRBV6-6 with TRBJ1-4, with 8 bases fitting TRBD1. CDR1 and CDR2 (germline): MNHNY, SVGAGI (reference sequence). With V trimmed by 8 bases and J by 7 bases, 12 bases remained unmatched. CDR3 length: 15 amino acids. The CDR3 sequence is CASGGTGTGAEKLFF. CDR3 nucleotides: TGTGCCAGCGGGGGGACCGGGACAGGCGCTGAAAAACTGTTTTTT.

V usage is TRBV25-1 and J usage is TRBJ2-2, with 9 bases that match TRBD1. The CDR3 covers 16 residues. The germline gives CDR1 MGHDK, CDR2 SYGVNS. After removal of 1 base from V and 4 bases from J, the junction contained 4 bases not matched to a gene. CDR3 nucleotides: TGTGCCAGCAGTGAATTTGGACAGGGGAGCACCGGGGAGCTGTTTTTT. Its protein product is CASSEFGQGSTGELFF. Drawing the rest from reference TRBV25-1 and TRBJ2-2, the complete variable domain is EADIYQTPRYLVIGTGKKITLECSQTMGHDKMYWYQQDPGMELHLIHYSYGVNSTEKGDLSSESTVSRIRTEHFPLTLESARPSHTSQYLCASSEFGQGSTGELFFGEGSRLTVL.

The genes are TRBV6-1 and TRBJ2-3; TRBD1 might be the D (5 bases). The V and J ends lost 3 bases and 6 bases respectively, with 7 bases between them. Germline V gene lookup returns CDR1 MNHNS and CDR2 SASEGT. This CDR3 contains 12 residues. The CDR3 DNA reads TGTGCCAGCAGTGATGCAGGGGATACGCAGTATTTT. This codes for CASSDAGDTQYF.

CDR3 in amino acids: CASSTPGTITEAFF. CDR3 nucleotides: TGTGCCAGTAGTACTCCCGGGACAATTACTGAAGCTTTCTTT. The chain uses TRBV19 and TRBJ1-1; tentatively, D is TRBD1 (6 bases). Looked up from germline, CDR1 is LNHDA and CDR2 is SQIVND (reference sequence). The CDR3 length is 14 residues. The V end was cut by 4 bases, the J end by 5 bases, with 14 bases between.

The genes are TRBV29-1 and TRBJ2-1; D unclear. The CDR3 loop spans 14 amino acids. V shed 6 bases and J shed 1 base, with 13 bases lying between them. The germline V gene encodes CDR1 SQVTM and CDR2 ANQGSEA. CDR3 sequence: CSVLRVLSYNEQFF. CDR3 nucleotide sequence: TGCAGCGTGCTTCGGGTCCTTTCCTACAATGAGCAGTTCTTC.

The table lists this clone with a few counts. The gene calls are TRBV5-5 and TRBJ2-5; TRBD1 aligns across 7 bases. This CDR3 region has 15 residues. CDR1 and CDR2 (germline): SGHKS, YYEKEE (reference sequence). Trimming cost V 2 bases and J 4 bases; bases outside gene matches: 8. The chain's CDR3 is CASSFPRGPRETQYF. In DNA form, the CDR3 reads TGTGCCAGCAGCTTTCCGAGGGGGCCGCGAGAGACCCAGTACTTC.

CDR3 bases: TGCAGCGTTTTGTGGGGGTATTTGGACGAGCAGTACTTC. Residues: CSVLWGYLDEQYF. The chain employs TRBV29-1 and TRBJ2-7; either TRBD1 or TRBD2 may supply D (5 bases each). The CDR3 is 13 residues long. Between the trimmed V and J ends, which lost 5 bases and 5 bases, there was a span of 16 bases. Germline CDR1 SQVTM, CDR2 ANQGSEA.